This TCR beta chain derives from a study of blood T cell repertoires in COVID-19. Across the study: Samples of COVID-19 (acute and convalescent) were obtained from the United States, Italy and Spain. From T cells, B-cell-depleted T cells, or PBMCs came the material, which was cDNA or gDNA.

In the study's own analysis: The assay estimated nucleated cells by amplifying reference gene primers. Libraries were prepared by immunoSEQ multiplex PCR; TCRdb keeps only in-frame clonotypes and omits some of them. V and J calls and clone size are as listed in that table; D and trimming were resolved from the DNA. The repertoire holds about 400,000 clones, with approximately 86% as singletons. This CDR3 region has 15 residues. V lost 1 base and J lost 0, with 9 bases in between. The germline CDR1 and CDR2 sequences are MNHEY and SVGAGI. The sequence was obtained from a human donor in a cohort sampled during active COVID-19. V gene TRBV6-5 combines with J gene TRBJ1-1, with unresolved D. Sequencing input: peripheral blood. The CDR3 loop is CASSYWGVLNTEAFF. The CDR3, as DNA: TGTGCCAGCAGTTACTGGGGAGTGTTGAACACTGAAGCTTTCTTT.